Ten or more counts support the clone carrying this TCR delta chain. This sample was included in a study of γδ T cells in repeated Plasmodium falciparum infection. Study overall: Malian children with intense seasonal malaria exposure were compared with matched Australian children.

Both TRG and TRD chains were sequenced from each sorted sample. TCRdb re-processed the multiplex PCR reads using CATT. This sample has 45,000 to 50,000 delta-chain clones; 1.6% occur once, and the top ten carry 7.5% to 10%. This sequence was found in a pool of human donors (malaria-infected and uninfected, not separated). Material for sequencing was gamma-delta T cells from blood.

Here the CDR3 DNA reads TGTGCTCTTGGGGCCTTCCTACGCCTGGGGACTCACACCGATAAACTCATCTTT. Protein product: CALGAFLRLGTHTDKLIF. The chain recombines TRDV1 with TRDJ1, with 9 bases lining up with TRDD2. Germline CDR1 reads TSWWSYY; CDR2 reads QGS. The length of the CDR3 is 18 residues. V lost 4 bases, J lost 0 bases, and 12 bases stayed unmatched.